The entry below describes one T cell receptor (beta chain). This sample stems from a study of blood T cell repertoires in COVID-19. Study details: There were acute and convalescent COVID-19 samples, and they came from the United States, Italy and Spain. T cells, B-cell-depleted T cells, or PBMCs supplied cDNA or gDNA.

Per the authors' pipeline: By means of reference gene primer amplification, nucleated cell counts were estimated. Only in-frame clones appear in the TCRdb table, and some are missing; sequencing was by immunoSEQ multiplex PCR. From that table come the V and J calls and clone size; the DNA was used to work out D and trimming. The repertoire holds some 260,000 clones, more than 70% seen once, with roughly 3.1% in the top ten. CDR1 and CDR2 from the germline V gene are MNHEY and SVGAGI. J gave up 10 bases and V 10 bases, and 13 bases lay outside the gene matches. The CDR3 is 13 amino acids. The sequenced material came from peripheral blood. The chain has TRBV6-5 and TRBJ2-1, with 7 positions matching TRBD2. The TCR sequence derives from a woman aged 18 to 35 with acute or convalescent COVID-19. The CDR3 here is CAIGLESRPEQFF. CDR3 nucleotides: TGTGCCATCGGACTAGAGTCCCGCCCCGAGCAGTTCTTC.